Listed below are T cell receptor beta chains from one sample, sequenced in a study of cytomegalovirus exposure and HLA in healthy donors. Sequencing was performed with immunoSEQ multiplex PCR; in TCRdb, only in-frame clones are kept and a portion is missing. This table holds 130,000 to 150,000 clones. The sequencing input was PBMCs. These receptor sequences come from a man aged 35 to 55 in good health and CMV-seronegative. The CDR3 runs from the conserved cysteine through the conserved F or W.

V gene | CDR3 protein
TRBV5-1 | CASSRTYNEQFF
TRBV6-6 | CASSVTSVSYEQYF
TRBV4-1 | CASSQDPTQVHEQYF
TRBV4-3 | CASSQGGGSEETQYF
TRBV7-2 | CASTQRPQGYNEQFF
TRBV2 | CASSSQGRSNQPQHF
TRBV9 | CASSVAAGTGVYEQYF
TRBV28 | CASISGGITDTQYF
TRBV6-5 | CASGTGADSYGYTF
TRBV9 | CASSVGGGSYQETQYF
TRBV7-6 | CASSLGSGLSYEQYF
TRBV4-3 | CASSQDRGLSGELFF
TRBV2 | CASSAPGTVLAEAFF
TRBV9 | CASSPGDMGQPQHF
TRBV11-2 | CASSFLTTSNEQFF